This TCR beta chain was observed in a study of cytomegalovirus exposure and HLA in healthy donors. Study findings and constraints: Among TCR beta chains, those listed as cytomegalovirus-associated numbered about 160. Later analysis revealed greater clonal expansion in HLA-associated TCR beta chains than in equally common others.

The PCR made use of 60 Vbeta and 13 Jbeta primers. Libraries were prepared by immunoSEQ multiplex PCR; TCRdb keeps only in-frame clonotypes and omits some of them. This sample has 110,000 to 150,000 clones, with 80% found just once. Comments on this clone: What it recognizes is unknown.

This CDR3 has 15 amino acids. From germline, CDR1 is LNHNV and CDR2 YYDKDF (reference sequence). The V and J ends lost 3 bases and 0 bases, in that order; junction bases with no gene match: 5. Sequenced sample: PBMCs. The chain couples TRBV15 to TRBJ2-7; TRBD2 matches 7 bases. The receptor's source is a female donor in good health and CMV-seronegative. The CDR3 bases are TGTGCCACCAGCAGTACCCGGACTAGCTCCTACGAGCAGTACTTC. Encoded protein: CATSSTRTSSYEQYF.